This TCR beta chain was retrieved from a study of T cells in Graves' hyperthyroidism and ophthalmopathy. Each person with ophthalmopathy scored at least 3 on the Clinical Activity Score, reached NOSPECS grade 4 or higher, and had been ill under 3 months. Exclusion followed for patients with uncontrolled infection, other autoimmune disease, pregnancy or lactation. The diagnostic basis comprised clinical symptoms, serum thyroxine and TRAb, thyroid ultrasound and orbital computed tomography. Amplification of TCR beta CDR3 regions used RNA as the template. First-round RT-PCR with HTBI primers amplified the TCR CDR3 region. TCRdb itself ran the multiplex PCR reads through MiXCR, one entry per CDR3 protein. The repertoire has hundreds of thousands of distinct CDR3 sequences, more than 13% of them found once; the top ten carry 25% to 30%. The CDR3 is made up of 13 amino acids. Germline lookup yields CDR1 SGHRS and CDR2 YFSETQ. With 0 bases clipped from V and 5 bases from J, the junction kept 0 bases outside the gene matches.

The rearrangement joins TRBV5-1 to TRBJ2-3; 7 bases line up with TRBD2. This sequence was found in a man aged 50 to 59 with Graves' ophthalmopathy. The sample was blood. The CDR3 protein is CASSLVAGDTQYF. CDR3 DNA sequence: TGCGCCAGCAGCTTGGTAGCGGGAGATACGCAGTATTTT.